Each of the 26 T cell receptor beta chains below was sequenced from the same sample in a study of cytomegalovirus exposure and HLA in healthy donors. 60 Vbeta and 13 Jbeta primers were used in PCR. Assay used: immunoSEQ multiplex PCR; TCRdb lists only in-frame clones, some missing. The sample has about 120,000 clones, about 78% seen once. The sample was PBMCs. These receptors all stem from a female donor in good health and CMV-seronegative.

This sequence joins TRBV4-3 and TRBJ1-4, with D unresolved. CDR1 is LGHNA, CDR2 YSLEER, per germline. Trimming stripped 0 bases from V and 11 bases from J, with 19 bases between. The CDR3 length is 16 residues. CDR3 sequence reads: CASSQDRVGGGWKLFF. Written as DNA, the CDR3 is TGCGCCAGCAGCCAAGATAGGGTTGGAGGTGGTTGGAAACTGTTTTTT.

CDR3 sequence: CASSLGQYNYGYTF. The CDR3 DNA sequence: TGTGCCAGCAGCCTGGGACAGTATAACTATGGCTACACCTTC. The J gene is TRBJ1-2, the V gene TRBV13; 7 nucleotides agree with TRBD1. The CDR3 has 14 residues. V lost 5 bases to trimming and J lost 1 base; unmatched junction nucleotides: 4. Germline CDR1 reads PRHDT; CDR2 reads FYEKMQ (reference sequence).

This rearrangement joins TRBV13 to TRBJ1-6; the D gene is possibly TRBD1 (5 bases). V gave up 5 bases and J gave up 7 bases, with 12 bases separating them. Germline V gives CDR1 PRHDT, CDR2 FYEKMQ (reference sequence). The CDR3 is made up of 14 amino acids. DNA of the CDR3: TGTGCCAGCAGCCCCCAGGGCACGAATTCACCCCTCCACTTT. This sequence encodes CASSPQGTNSPLHF.

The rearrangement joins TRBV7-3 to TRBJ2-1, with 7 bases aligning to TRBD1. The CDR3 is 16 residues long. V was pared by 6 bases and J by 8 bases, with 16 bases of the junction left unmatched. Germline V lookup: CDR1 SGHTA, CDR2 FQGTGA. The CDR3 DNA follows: TGTGCCAGCAGTTCTAACAGGGGTTGGCAGAGTGATGAGCAGTTCTTC. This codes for CASSSNRGWQSDEQFF.

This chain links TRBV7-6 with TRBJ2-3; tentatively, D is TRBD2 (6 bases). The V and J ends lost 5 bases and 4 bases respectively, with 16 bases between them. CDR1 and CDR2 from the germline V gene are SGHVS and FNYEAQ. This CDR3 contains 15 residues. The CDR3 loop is CASSPYGSAPDTQYF. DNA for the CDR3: TGTGCCAGCAGCCCCTACGGGAGCGCCCCAGATACGCAGTATTTT.

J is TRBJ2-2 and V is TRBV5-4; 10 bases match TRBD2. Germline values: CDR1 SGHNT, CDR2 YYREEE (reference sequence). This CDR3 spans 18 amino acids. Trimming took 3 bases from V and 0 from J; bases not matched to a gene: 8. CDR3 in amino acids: CASSSPRAGGPNTGELFF. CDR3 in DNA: TGTGCCAGCAGCTCCCCAAGAGCGGGAGGGCCGAACACCGGGGAGCTGTTTTTT.

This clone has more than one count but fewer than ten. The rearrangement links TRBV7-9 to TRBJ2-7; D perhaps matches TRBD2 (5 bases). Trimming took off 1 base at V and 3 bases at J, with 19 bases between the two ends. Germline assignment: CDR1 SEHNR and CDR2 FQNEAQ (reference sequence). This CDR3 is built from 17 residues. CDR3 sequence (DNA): TGTGCCAGCAGCTTAGGAGGCAGCGGCCTTCGAGTCTACGAGCAGTACTTC. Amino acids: CASSLGGSGLRVYEQYF. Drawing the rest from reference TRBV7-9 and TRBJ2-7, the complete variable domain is DTGVSQNPRHKITKRGQNVTFRCDPISEHNRLYWYRQTLGQGPEFLTYFQNEAQLEKSRLLSDRFSAERPKGSFSTLEIQRTEQGDSAMYLCASSLGGSGLRVYEQYFGPGTRLTVT.

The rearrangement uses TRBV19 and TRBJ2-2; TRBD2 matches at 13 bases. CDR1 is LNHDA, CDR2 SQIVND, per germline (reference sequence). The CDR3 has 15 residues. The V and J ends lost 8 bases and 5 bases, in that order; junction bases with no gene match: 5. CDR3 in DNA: TGTGCCAGTGCCGGGACTAGCGGGAAGACCGGGGAGCTGTTTTTT. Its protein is CASAGTSGKTGELFF.

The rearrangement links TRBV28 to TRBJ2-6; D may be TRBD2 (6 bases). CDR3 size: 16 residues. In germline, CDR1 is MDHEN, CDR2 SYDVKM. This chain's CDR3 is CATAGPPLSGANVLTF. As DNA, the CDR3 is TGTGCTACAGCGGGTCCACCCCTCTCTGGGGCCAACGTCCTGACTTTC.

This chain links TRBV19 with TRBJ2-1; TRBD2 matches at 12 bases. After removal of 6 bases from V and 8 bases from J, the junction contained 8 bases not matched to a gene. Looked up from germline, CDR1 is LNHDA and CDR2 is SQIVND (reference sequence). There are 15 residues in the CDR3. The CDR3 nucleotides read TGTGCCAGTAGCCCGACTAGCGGGAGAAGGGATGAGCAGTTCTTC. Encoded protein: CASSPTSGRRDEQFF.

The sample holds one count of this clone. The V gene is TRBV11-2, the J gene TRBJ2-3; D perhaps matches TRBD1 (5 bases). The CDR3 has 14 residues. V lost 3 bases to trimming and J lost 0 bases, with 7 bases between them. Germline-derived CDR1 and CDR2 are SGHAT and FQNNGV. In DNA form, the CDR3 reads TGTGCCAGCAGCTTGACAGCTAGCACAGATACGCAGTATTTT. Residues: CASSLTASTDTQYF. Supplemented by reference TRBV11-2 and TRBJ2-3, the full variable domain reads EAGVAQSPRYKIIEKRQSVAFWCNPISGHATLYWYQQILGQGPKLLIQFQNNGVVDDSQLPKDRFSAERLKGVDSTLKIQPAKLEDSAVYLCASSLTASTDTQYFGPGTRLTVL.

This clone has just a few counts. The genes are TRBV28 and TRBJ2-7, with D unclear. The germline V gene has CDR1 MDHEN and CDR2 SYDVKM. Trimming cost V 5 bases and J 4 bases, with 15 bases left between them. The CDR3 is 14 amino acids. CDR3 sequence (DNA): TGTGCCAGCAGTGTAGTAGCCTCGTCGTACGAGCAGTACTTC. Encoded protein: CASSVVASSYEQYF.

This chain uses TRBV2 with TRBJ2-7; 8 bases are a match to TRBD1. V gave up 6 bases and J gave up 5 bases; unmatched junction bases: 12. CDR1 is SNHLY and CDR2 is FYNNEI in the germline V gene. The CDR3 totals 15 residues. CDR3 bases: TGTGCCAGCAGGGAAAACCCGGGACAGGATAACGAGCAGTACTTC. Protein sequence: CASRENPGQDNEQYF.

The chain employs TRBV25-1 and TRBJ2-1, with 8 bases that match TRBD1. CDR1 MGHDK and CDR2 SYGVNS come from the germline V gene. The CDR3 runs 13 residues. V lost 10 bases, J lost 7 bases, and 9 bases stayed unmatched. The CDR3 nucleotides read TGTGCCACCGACAGGGGTTGGTTAAATGAGCAGTTCTTC. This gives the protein CATDRGWLNEQFF.

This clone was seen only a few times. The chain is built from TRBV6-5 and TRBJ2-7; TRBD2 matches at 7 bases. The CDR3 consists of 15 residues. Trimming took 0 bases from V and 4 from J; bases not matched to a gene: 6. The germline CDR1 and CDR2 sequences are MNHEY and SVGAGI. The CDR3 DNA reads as TGTGCCAGCAGTTACTCCGGACTAGGACTGTACGAGCAGTACTTC. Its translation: CASSYSGLGLYEQYF.

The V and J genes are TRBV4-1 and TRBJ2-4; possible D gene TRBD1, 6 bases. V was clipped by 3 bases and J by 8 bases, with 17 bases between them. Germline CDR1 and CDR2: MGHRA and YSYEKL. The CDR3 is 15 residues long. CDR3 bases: TGCGCCAGCAGCCACTTAAACCAACCAGGGGACATTCAGTACTTC. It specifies CASSHLNQPGDIQYF.

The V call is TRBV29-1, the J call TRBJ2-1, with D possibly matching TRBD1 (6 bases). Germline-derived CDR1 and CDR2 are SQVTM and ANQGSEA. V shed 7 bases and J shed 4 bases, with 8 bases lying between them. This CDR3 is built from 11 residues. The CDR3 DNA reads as TGCAGCGGCACAGGGTACAATGAGCAGTTCTTC. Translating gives CSGTGYNEQFF.

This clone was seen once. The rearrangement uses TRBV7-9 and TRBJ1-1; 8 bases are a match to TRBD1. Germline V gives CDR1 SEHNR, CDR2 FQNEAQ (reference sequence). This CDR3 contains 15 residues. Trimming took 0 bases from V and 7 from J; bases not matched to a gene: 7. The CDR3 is CASSLAGTGEREAFF. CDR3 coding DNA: TGTGCCAGCAGCTTAGCCGGGACAGGTGAGCGTGAAGCTTTCTTT.

As DNA, the CDR3 is TGTGCCAGTAGAAACAACGGGGGGCACGGCTACACCTTC. It codes for CASRNNGGHGYTF. This chain joins TRBV19 and TRBJ1-2; D may be TRBD1 (6 bases). Germline loops: CDR1 LNHDA, CDR2 SQIVND (reference sequence). Trimming took off 6 bases at V and 8 bases at J, with 16 bases between the two ends. This CDR3 spans 13 amino acids.

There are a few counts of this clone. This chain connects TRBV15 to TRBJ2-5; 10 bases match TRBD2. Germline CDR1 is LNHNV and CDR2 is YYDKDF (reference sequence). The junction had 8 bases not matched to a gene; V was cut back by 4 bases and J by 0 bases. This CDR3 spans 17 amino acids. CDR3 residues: CATSTRTSGRYQETQYF. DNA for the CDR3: TGTGCCACCAGCACCAGGACTAGCGGAAGGTACCAAGAGACCCAGTACTTC.

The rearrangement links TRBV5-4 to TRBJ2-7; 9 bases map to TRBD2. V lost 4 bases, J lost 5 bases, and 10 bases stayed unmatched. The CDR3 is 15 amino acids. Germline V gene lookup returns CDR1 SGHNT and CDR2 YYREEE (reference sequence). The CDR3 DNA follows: TGTGCCAGCAGCAAAGCTAGCGGGATAACGGACGAGCAGTACTTC. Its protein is CASSKASGITDEQYF.

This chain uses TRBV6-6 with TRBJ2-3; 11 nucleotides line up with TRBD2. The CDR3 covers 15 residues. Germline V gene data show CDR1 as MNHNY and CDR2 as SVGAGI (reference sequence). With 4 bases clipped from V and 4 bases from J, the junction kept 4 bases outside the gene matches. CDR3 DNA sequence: TGTGCCAGCAGTTTGGTAGCGGGAGGGTCAGATACGCAGTATTTT. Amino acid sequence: CASSLVAGGSDTQYF.

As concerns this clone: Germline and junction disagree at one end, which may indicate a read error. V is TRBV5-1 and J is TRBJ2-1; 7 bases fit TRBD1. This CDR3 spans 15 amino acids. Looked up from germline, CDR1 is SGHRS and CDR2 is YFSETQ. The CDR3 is CASCLDRAGYNEQFF. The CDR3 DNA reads TGCGCCAGCTGCTTAGACAGGGCCGGCTACAATGAGCAGTTCTTC.

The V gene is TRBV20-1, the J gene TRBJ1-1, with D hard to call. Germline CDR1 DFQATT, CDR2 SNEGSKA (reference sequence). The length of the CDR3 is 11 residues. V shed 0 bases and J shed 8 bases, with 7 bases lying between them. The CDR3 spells CSARDPGEAFF. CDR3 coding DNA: TGCAGTGCTAGAGATCCCGGGGAAGCTTTCTTT.

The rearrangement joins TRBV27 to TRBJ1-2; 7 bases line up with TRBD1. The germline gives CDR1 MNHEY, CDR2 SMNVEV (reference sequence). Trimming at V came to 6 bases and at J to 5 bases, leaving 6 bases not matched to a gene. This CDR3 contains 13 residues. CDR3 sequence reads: CASRATGVYGYTF. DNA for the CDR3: TGTGCCAGCAGGGCTACAGGGGTTTATGGCTACACCTTC.

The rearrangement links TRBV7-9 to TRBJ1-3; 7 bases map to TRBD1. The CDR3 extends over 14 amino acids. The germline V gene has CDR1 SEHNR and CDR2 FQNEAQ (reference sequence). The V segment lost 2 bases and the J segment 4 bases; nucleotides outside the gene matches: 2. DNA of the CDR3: TGTGCCAGCAGCTTATCAGGGGGGGGAAACACCATATATTTT. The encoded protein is CASSLSGGGNTIYF.